The 22 T cell receptor beta chains in this list originate from one sample, sequenced in a study of T cell clones after liver transplantation. TCRdb's table, derived via immunoSEQ multiplex PCR, lists solely in-frame clones and lacks some. The sample has 68,000 or so clones, about 80% seen once. Sequenced here: CD4+ T cells from blood, sampled before liver transplant. These receptors were taken from a human donor who received a liver transplant.

The V and J genes are TRBV11-1 and TRBJ1-1; tentatively, D is TRBD1 (6 bases). Germline V gene sequence: CDR1 SGHAT, CDR2 FQDESV (reference sequence). V was trimmed by 0 bases and J by 5 bases, leaving 10 bases between them. The CDR3 consists of 14 residues. CDR3 in DNA: TGTGCCAGCAGCTTAGCGGCAGGGGTAACTGAAGCTTTCTTT. As protein: CASSLAAGVTEAFF.

This chain uses TRBV7-9 with TRBJ1-1, with a tentative D call TRBD1 (6 bases). The germline gives CDR1 SEHNR, CDR2 FQNEAQ (reference sequence). The CDR3 sequence is 13 residues long. V dropped 1 base and J dropped 4 bases, with 7 bases sitting between them. CDR3 in DNA: TGTGCCAGCAGCTTAGAAGGGGGCACTGAAGCTTTCTTT. Translation gives CASSLEGGTEAFF.

The sample holds one count of this clone. The chain is built from TRBV5-8 and TRBJ2-4; 8 bases fit TRBD1. V lost 4 bases to trimming and J lost 0 bases; unmatched junction nucleotides: 6. The CDR3 is 16 amino acids. Germline values: CDR1 SGHTS, CDR2 YDEGEE. The CDR3 bases are TGTGCCAGCAGCACGGGACAGGCTCTAGCCAAAAACATTCAGTACTTC. Its translation is CASSTGQALAKNIQYF.

The chain has TRBV2 and TRBJ1-2; D gene ambiguous. Trimming stripped 1 base from V and 6 bases from J, with 15 bases between. This CDR3 is 15 amino acids long. Germline V lookup: CDR1 SNHLY, CDR2 FYNNEI. CDR3 sequence: CASSEGSNRVHGYTF. CDR3 bases: TGTGCCAGCAGTGAAGGTTCCAACCGAGTCCATGGCTACACCTTC.

V gene TRBV5-1 combines with J gene TRBJ2-7; the D gene could be TRBD1 or TRBD2 (5 bases each). Germline V gives CDR1 SGHRS, CDR2 YFSETQ. V dropped 0 bases and J dropped 6 bases, with 13 bases sitting between them. CDR3 length: 14 amino acids. CDR3 nucleotides: TGCGCCAGCAGCTTGGGGGGACCCCTCATCGAGCAGTACTTC. Translating it yields CASSLGGPLIEQYF.

The chain is built from TRBV6-5 and TRBJ1-4; D ambiguous. V was clipped by 2 bases and J by 7 bases, with 8 bases between them. CDR3 length: 13 amino acids. The V gene's germline CDR1 is MNHEY and CDR2 SVGAGI. The CDR3 DNA reads as TGTGCCAGCAGTTACGACACGCTTGAAAAACTGTTTTTT. Translating it yields CASSYDTLEKLFF.

The genes are TRBV7-2 and TRBJ2-5, with TRBD1 as a possible D gene (6 bases). Per germline, CDR1 SGHTA and CDR2 FQGNSA. The CDR3 has 12 amino acids. The V and J ends lost 4 bases and 7 bases respectively, with 10 bases between them. CDR3 nucleotide sequence: TGTGCCAGCAGCTCCCCAGGGGTGACCCAGTACTTC. Encoded protein: CASSSPGVTQYF.

The V and J genes are TRBV28 and TRBJ2-1; no firm D call. CDR3 length: 12 residues. V lost 2 bases, J lost 7 bases, and 6 bases lay in between. From germline, CDR1 is MDHEN and CDR2 SYDVKM. In DNA, the CDR3 is TGTGCCAGCAGTTTAGATCGGAATGAGCAGTTCTTC. Translated, it gives CASSLDRNEQFF.

The rearrangement links TRBV29-1 to TRBJ1-1; D not certain. CDR1 SQVTM and CDR2 ANQGSEA come from the germline V gene. Deletions cut 3 bases from V and 0 bases from J, with 5 bases between. The CDR3 consists of 12 residues. This CDR3 reads CSVDRMNTEAFF. In DNA, the CDR3 is TGCAGCGTTGATAGGATGAACACTGAAGCTTTCTTT.

This chain joins TRBV5-1 and TRBJ2-1; 7 bases match TRBD2. The CDR3 is made up of 18 amino acids. CDR1 is SGHRS, CDR2 YFSETQ, per germline. The V gene end was trimmed by 1 base and the J gene end by 7 bases; junction bases not matched to a gene: 17. The CDR3 protein is CASSLFLMSAGERNEQFF. The CDR3 nucleotides are TGCGCCAGCAGCTTGTTTCTGATGTCGGCGGGAGAACGGAATGAGCAGTTCTTC. The variable domain in full, completed from reference TRBV5-1 and TRBJ2-1, reads KAGVTQTPRYLIKTRGQQVTLSCSPISGHRSVSWYQQTPGQGLQFLFEYFSETQRNKGNFPGRFSGRQFSNSRSEMNVSTLELGDSALYLCASSLFLMSAGERNEQFFGPGTRLTVL.

The chain combines TRBV7-8 with TRBJ1-2; 7 positions agree with TRBD1. CDR1 is SGHVS, CDR2 FQNEAQ, per germline. CDR3 size: 14 residues. J gave up 2 bases and V 4 bases, and 4 bases lay outside the gene matches. CDR3 protein: CASSSSTGNYGYTF. Written as DNA, the CDR3 is TGTGCCAGCAGCTCCTCGACAGGGAACTATGGCTACACCTTC.

The V and J genes are TRBV28 and TRBJ2-2, with D possibly matching TRBD2 (6 bases). Trimming shortened V by 7 bases and J by 4 bases, and 16 bases separated the two germline ends. The V gene's germline CDR1 is MDHEN and CDR2 SYDVKM. This CDR3 is 15 amino acids long. The CDR3 region has the DNA TGTGCCAGCACTCGGTGGGGAGGATCCACCGGGGAGCTGTTTTTT. Residues: CASTRWGGSTGELFF.

The CDR3 loop is CASSLSGSALGEQFF. DNA of the CDR3: TGTGCCAGCAGCTTATCCGGGTCCGCACTGGGTGAGCAGTTCTTC. V is TRBV7-9 and J is TRBJ2-1; D ambiguous. Per the germline V gene, CDR1 is SEHNR and CDR2 is FQNEAQ (reference sequence). The V gene lost 2 bases and the J gene lost 9 bases, with 17 bases spanning the gap. CDR3 size: 15 residues.

V is TRBV28 and J is TRBJ2-1; 11 bases fit TRBD2. V lost 2 bases and J lost 6; bases outside the gene matches: 3. Germline CDR1 is MDHEN and CDR2 is SYDVKM. CDR3 length: 15 residues. The CDR3 region is CASSLPGLAVNEQFF. CDR3 in DNA: TGTGCCAGCAGTTTACCGGGACTAGCGGTCAATGAGCAGTTCTTC. The full variable domain, in which reference TRBV28 and TRBJ2-1 provide the parts outside the CDR3, is DVKVTQSSRYLVKRTGEKVFLECVQDMDHENMFWYRQDPGLGLRLIYFSYDVKMKEKGDIPEGYSVSREKKERFSLILESASTNQTSMYLCASSLPGLAVNEQFFGPGTRLTVL.

This clone was observed at least ten times. V gene TRBV7-9 combines with J gene TRBJ2-7; the match to TRBD2 covers 8 bases. From germline, CDR1 is SEHNR and CDR2 FQNEAQ (reference sequence). The CDR3 has 13 amino acids. V lost 5 bases, J lost 5 bases, and 5 bases stayed unmatched. CDR3 sequence (DNA): TGTGCCAGCAGCCAGGCACTAGCGGACGAGCAGTACTTC. Its protein is CASSQALADEQYF.

The chain joins TRBV29-1 to TRBJ1-1, with D perhaps TRBD1 (6 bases). The CDR3 length is 14 residues. CDR1 is SQVTM and CDR2 is ANQGSEA in the germline V gene. The CDR3 sequence is CTIRQAVGNTEAFF. The CDR3 DNA reads as TGCACGATCCGACAGGCCGTGGGGAACACTGAAGCTTTCTTT.

The chain uses TRBV7-2 and TRBJ1-5, with D hard to call. The CDR3 extends over 11 amino acids. The V end lost 1 base, the J end lost 8 bases, and 3 bases lay between the germline ends. Germline V CDR1 and CDR2: SGHTA, FQGNSA. DNA of the CDR3: TGTGCCAGCAGCTTAGGGGAGCCCCAGCATTTT. As protein: CASSLGEPQHF. The full variable domain, with the rest looked up from reference TRBV7-2 and TRBJ1-5, is GAGVSQSPSNKVTEKGKDVELRCDPISGHTALYWYRQSLGQGLEFLIYFQGNSAPDKSGLPSDRFSAERTGGSVSTLTIQRTQQEDSAVYLCASSLGEPQHFGDGTRLSIL.

The CDR3 sequence: CASGGQSQETQYF. CDR3 coding DNA: TGCGCCAGCGGGGGACAGAGCCAAGAGACCCAGTACTTC. This chain uses TRBV5-1 with TRBJ2-5; 7 positions agree with TRBD1. The germline V gene has CDR1 SGHRS and CDR2 YFSETQ. The CDR3 has 13 amino acids. V shed 7 bases, J shed 1 base, and the junction held 4 bases outside the gene matches.

This sequence joins TRBV7-9 and TRBJ2-2; 10 nucleotides match TRBD2. The J segment lost 3 bases and the V segment lost 8 bases, leaving 9 bases of the junction unmatched. Germline assignment: CDR1 SEHNR and CDR2 FQNEAQ (reference sequence). The CDR3 runs to 16 residues. The CDR3 nucleotides read TGTGCCAGCCGGGGTAGCGGGAGGACGGACACCGGGGAGCTGTTTTTT. It translates to CASRGSGRTDTGELFF.

This clone was recorded a few times. The J gene is TRBJ2-1, the V gene TRBV19, with 11 bases that match TRBD2. Germline V gene lookup returns CDR1 LNHDA and CDR2 SQIVND (reference sequence). Trimming took 7 bases from V and 9 from J; bases not matched to a gene: 11. The CDR3 is 15 amino acids. The CDR3: CASILSGSGRGEQFF. The CDR3 DNA is TGTGCCAGTATTCTGAGCGGTAGCGGGAGGGGTGAGCAGTTCTTC.

The chain combines TRBV2 with TRBJ2-5, with 8 bases matching TRBD1. This CDR3 region has 14 residues. V gave up 7 bases and J gave up 2 bases; unmatched junction bases: 6. Per the germline V gene, CDR1 is SNHLY and CDR2 is FYNNEI. The DNA of the CDR3 is TGTGCCAGCACAAGACAGGGGCAACAAGAGACCCAGTACTTC. Translation: CASTRQGQQETQYF.

Only a few counts were recorded for this clone. This chain uses TRBV28 with TRBJ2-7; no reliable D call. Between the trimmed V and J ends, which lost 10 bases and 0 bases, there was a span of 7 bases. The CDR3 is 11 amino acids. The V gene's germline CDR1 is MDHEN and CDR2 SYDVKM. CDR3 DNA: TGTGCCACCTCGAGCTCCTACGAGCAGTACTTC. Amino acid sequence: CATSSSYEQYF.